What follows are 26 T cell receptor beta chains derived from one specimen sequenced in a study of control samples from healthy donors and cancer patients. Generated by immunoSEQ multiplex PCR, the TCRdb table keeps only in-frame clones and is missing some. The sample carries some 150,000 clones, 93% recorded once. Sequencing was performed on blood. The receptors were gathered from a man aged 50 or older in good health.

The V call is TRBV28, the J call TRBJ2-7; D not certain. CDR3 length equals 16 residues. CDR1 is MDHEN, CDR2 SYDVKM, per germline. The V end lost 4 bases, the J end lost 2 bases, and 18 bases lay between the germline ends. The chain's CDR3 is CASSSVLSRATYEQYF. DNA for the CDR3: TGTGCCAGCAGTTCGGTCCTAAGCCGGGCTACCTACGAGCAGTACTTC. The full variable domain, with the rest looked up from reference TRBV28 and TRBJ2-7, is DVKVTQSSRYLVKRTGEKVFLECVQDMDHENMFWYRQDPGLGLRLIYFSYDVKMKEKGDIPEGYSVSREKKERFSLILESASTNQTSMYLCASSSVLSRATYEQYFGPGTRLTVT.

This clone occurred once. The chain employs TRBV7-8 and TRBJ2-1; 8 bases line up with TRBD2. The CDR3 is 14 amino acids. The germline V gene encodes CDR1 SGHVS and CDR2 FQNEAQ. Trimming cost V 3 bases and J 6 bases; bases outside gene matches: 4. This CDR3 is CASSFGGGSNEQFF. CDR3 coding DNA: TGTGCCAGCAGCTTTGGCGGGGGGAGCAATGAGCAGTTCTTC.

This chain uses TRBV18 with TRBJ2-3; no clear D. This CDR3 is 16 amino acids long. Germline values: CDR1 KGHSH, CDR2 LQKENI. The V end lost 3 bases, the J end lost 3 bases, and 16 bases lay between the germline ends. CDR3 DNA: TGTGCCAGCTCACCCCCCGGCCTAGTTGGGACAGATACGCAGTATTTT. Its protein product is CASSPPGLVGTDTQYF.

The rearrangement joins TRBV7-3 to TRBJ2-7; 9 bases agree with TRBD2. The CDR3 has 15 residues. With 0 bases clipped from V and 5 bases from J, the junction kept 5 bases outside the gene matches. Germline assignment: CDR1 SGHTA and CDR2 FQGTGA. The chain's CDR3 is CASSLTSGSFDEQYF. In nucleotides, the CDR3 is TGTGCCAGCAGCTTAACTAGCGGGAGTTTCGACGAGCAGTACTTC.

The chain is built from TRBV6-5 and TRBJ1-1; no firm D call. CDR3 length: 13 residues. Germline V gene sequence: CDR1 MNHEY, CDR2 SVGAGI. The V end lost 2 bases, the J end lost 2 bases, and 6 bases lay between the germline ends. CDR3 amino acids: CASSYSVNTEAFF. The DNA of the CDR3 is TGTGCCAGCAGTTACAGCGTCAACACTGAAGCTTTCTTT.

The chain has TRBV11-3 and TRBJ2-7; the D call may be TRBD1 or TRBD2 (5 bases each). Germline V gene data show CDR1 as SGHNT and CDR2 as YENEEA. Trimming stripped 1 base from V and 5 bases from J, with 6 bases between. The CDR3 consists of 12 residues. The CDR3 DNA is TGTGCCAGCAGCTTAGCGGGACACGAGCAGTACTTC. Its translation is CASSLAGHEQYF.

V gene TRBV5-1 combines with J gene TRBJ1-1; TRBD1 agrees at 7 bases. Germline V gene data show CDR1 as SGHRS and CDR2 as YFSETQ. The V gene end was trimmed by 2 bases and the J gene end by 1 base; junction bases not matched to a gene: 2. This CDR3 has 14 residues. Written as DNA, the CDR3 is TGCGCCAGCAGCTTACGGGACAGGAACACTGAAGCTTTCTTT. Its protein is CASSLRDRNTEAFF. Together with reference TRBV5-1 and TRBJ1-1, the CDR3 gives the full variable domain: KAGVTQTPRYLIKTRGQQVTLSCSPISGHRSVSWYQQTPGQGLQFLFEYFSETQRNKGNFPGRFSGRQFSNSRSEMNVSTLELGDSALYLCASSLRDRNTEAFFGQGTRLTVV.

The chain uses TRBV11-2 and TRBJ1-2; unclear D gene. Germline assignment: CDR1 SGHAT and CDR2 FQNNGV. Between the trimmed V and J ends, which lost 7 bases and 0 bases, there was a span of 6 bases. This CDR3 spans 12 amino acids. The CDR3 DNA follows: TGTGCCAGCACCGTAGCTAACTATGGCTACACCTTC. This translates into CASTVANYGYTF.

This chain connects TRBV7-3 to TRBJ2-1; 9 bases match TRBD1. V lost 4 bases and J lost 4; bases outside the gene matches: 5. The CDR3 spans 15 residues. Per the germline V gene, CDR1 is SGHTA and CDR2 is FQGTGA. The CDR3 loop reads CASSYTGTGYNEQFF. CDR3 sequence (DNA): TGTGCCAGCAGCTACACCGGGACAGGGTACAATGAGCAGTTCTTC.

The gene calls are TRBV18 and TRBJ2-5, with unresolved D. The CDR3 totals 12 residues. CDR1 and CDR2 from the germline V gene are KGHSH and LQKENI. V was clipped by 6 bases and J by 5 bases, with 10 bases between them. The DNA of the CDR3 is TGTGCCAGCTCCACCGACGGGGAGACCCAGTACTTC. The encoded protein is CASSTDGETQYF.

V is TRBV5-1 and J is TRBJ2-1; 9 bases are a match to TRBD2. The junction had 8 bases not matched to a gene; V was cut back by 2 bases and J by 8 bases. The CDR3 is made up of 15 amino acids. Germline V lookup: CDR1 SGHRS, CDR2 YFSETQ. The CDR3 protein is CASSFSGRAGDEQFF. CDR3 DNA sequence: TGCGCCAGCAGCTTTAGCGGGAGAGCCGGGGATGAGCAGTTCTTC.

The chain carries TRBV7-9 and TRBJ2-3; no clear D gene. The CDR3 totals 12 residues. With 2 bases removed from V and 6 bases from J, the gap between germline ends came to 6 bases. The germline V gene encodes CDR1 SEHNR and CDR2 FQNEAQ (reference sequence). The CDR3 nucleotides are TGTGCCAGCAGCTTAAATATTGATACGCAGTATTTT. Protein product: CASSLNIDTQYF. The complete variable domain, with remaining parts taken from reference TRBV7-9 and TRBJ2-3, reads DTGVSQNPRHKITKRGQNVTFRCDPISEHNRLYWYRQTLGQGPEFLTYFQNEAQLEKSRLLSDRFSAERPKGSFSTLEIQRTEQGDSAMYLCASSLNIDTQYFGPGTRLTVL.

The chain couples TRBV30 to TRBJ1-6, with D unresolved. The germline V gene has CDR1 GTSNPN and CDR2 SVGIG (reference sequence). The CDR3 covers 13 residues. Trimming stripped 3 bases from V and 5 bases from J, with 8 bases between. CDR3 region: CAWSGGHNSPLHF. The CDR3 DNA reads TGTGCCTGGAGCGGAGGCCATAATTCACCCCTCCACTTT.

The chain recombines TRBV20-1 with TRBJ2-7; D might be TRBD2 (7 bases). V was pared by 3 bases and J by 9 bases, with 18 bases between. The V gene's germline CDR1 is DFQATT and CDR2 SNEGSKA (reference sequence). This CDR3 has 13 residues. The CDR3, as DNA: TGCAGTGCTAGTAGGGGGGAGGGCCTGCGGCAGTACTTC. Its translation is CSASRGEGLRQYF.

The rearrangement uses TRBV28 and TRBJ1-2, with D perhaps TRBD1 (5 bases). Deletions cut 6 bases from V and 8 bases from J, with 13 bases between. This CDR3 region has 12 residues. Germline V gene data show CDR1 as MDHEN and CDR2 as SYDVKM. CDR3 bases: TGTGCCAGCAGCTTGGGGGGTTGGGGCTACACCTTC. Its protein product is CASSLGGWGYTF.

This sequence joins TRBV29-1 and TRBJ2-7; D might be TRBD1 (5 bases). The CDR3 is 10 residues long. With 6 bases removed from V and 3 bases from J, the gap between germline ends came to 6 bases. The germline V gene has CDR1 SQVTM and CDR2 ANQGSEA. The CDR3 here is CSVGDYEQYF. Here the CDR3 DNA reads TGCAGCGTAGGGGACTACGAGCAGTACTTC.

The chain joins TRBV7-8 to TRBJ1-2; D is possibly TRBD1 (6 bases). This CDR3 has 14 residues. Per the germline V gene, CDR1 is SGHVS and CDR2 is FQNEAQ. The V end lost 5 bases, the J end lost 4 bases, and 14 bases lay between the germline ends. The CDR3 DNA is TGTGCCAGCAGCCTCCGGGACACCACCTATGGCTACACCTTC. Translation: CASSLRDTTYGYTF. Drawing the rest from reference TRBV7-8 and TRBJ1-2, the complete variable domain is GAGVSQSPRYKVAKRGQDVALRCDPISGHVSLFWYQQALGQGPEFLTYFQNEAQLDKSGLPSDRFFAERPEGSVSTLKIQRTQQEDSAVYLCASSLRDTTYGYTFGSGTRLTVV.

This clone was seen a single time. V and J are TRBV9 and TRBJ2-3; D not certain. V was cut by 5 bases and J by 6 bases, with 13 bases left in between. Germline values: CDR1 SGDLS, CDR2 YYNGEE. The CDR3 loop spans 13 amino acids. CDR3 bases: TGTGCCAGCAGTGACTCTAATGACGATACGCAGTATTTT. Residues: CASSDSNDDTQYF.

The gene calls are TRBV6-5 and TRBJ2-1; 7 bases agree with TRBD2. Germline CDR1 MNHEY, CDR2 SVGAGI. V shed 2 bases, J shed 7 bases, and the junction held 2 bases outside the gene matches. CDR3 length: 13 amino acids. The CDR3 is CASSYGLGNEQFF. The DNA of the CDR3 is TGTGCCAGCAGTTACGGACTAGGGAATGAGCAGTTCTTC.

This clone has just one count. The chain joins TRBV19 to TRBJ1-4; D gene ambiguous. The CDR3 loop spans 13 amino acids. With 5 bases removed from V and 8 bases from J, the gap between germline ends came to 12 bases. Germline lookup yields CDR1 LNHDA and CDR2 SQIVND (reference sequence). This CDR3 reads CASSPREGEKLFF. In DNA, the CDR3 is TGTGCCAGTAGTCCAAGAGAAGGGGAAAAACTGTTTTTT.

J is TRBJ1-4 and V is TRBV19; 8 positions agree with TRBD1. The germline V gene encodes CDR1 LNHDA and CDR2 SQIVND (reference sequence). This CDR3 comprises 16 residues. Germline trimming cut 1 base from V and 3 bases from J; bases unmatched to any gene: 4. The CDR3 is CASSIAPRGPNEKLFF. The DNA for the CDR3 is TGTGCCAGTAGTATAGCCCCCAGGGGGCCTAATGAAAAACTGTTTTTT.

The chain has TRBV30 and TRBJ2-2, with D unclear. With 4 bases removed from V and 1 base from J, the gap between germline ends came to 1 base. The CDR3 extends over 11 amino acids. Germline CDR1 and CDR2: GTSNPN and SVGIG (reference sequence). The CDR3 loop reads CAWMNTGELFF. CDR3 in DNA: TGTGCCTGGATGAACACCGGGGAGCTGTTTTTT.

The rearrangement links TRBV29-1 to TRBJ2-5, with 7 bases aligning to TRBD2. Losses at the gene ends were 4 bases for V and 5 bases for J; bases not matched to a gene: 10. Germline V gene lookup returns CDR1 SQVTM and CDR2 ANQGSEA. The CDR3 is made up of 14 amino acids. This CDR3 reads CSVVGAGVGETQYF. The CDR3 DNA reads TGCAGCGTTGTCGGTGCGGGAGTTGGGGAGACCCAGTACTTC.

The CDR3 sequence: CSVSPGGFRSGANVLTF. The CDR3 coding sequence is TGCAGCGTCTCACCCGGGGGCTTTCGCTCTGGGGCCAACGTCCTGACTTTC. This rearrangement joins TRBV29-1 to TRBJ2-6; D tentatively fits TRBD1 or TRBD2 (6 bases each). CDR1 SQVTM and CDR2 ANQGSEA come from the germline V gene. The V end was cut by 6 bases, the J end by 0 bases, with 18 bases between. The length of the CDR3 is 17 residues.

J is TRBJ1-1 and V is TRBV28; TRBD1 is a possible D gene (5 bases). Looked up from germline, CDR1 is MDHEN and CDR2 is SYDVKM. V lost 3 bases, J lost 5 bases, and 10 bases lay in between. There are 13 residues in the CDR3. The CDR3 here is CASSLAGGTEAFF. CDR3 nucleotide sequence: TGTGCCAGCAGTTTGGCGGGGGGGACTGAAGCTTTCTTT.

The chain recombines TRBV18 with TRBJ1-4; D is undetermined. Germline-derived CDR1 and CDR2 are KGHSH and LQKENI. Trimming removed 3 bases from V and 0 bases from J, with 11 bases in between. This CDR3 has 16 amino acids. The CDR3 sequence: CASSPSQVATNEKLFF. The CDR3 region has the DNA TGTGCCAGCTCACCTAGTCAGGTTGCAACTAATGAAAAACTGTTTTTT.